The sequence of this T cell receptor beta chain was determined in a study of blood T cell repertoires in COVID-19. Background on the study: Some COVID-19 samples were acute and others convalescent; all came from the United States, Italy and Spain. Sources were T cells, B-cell-depleted T cells, or PBMCs; the material itself was cDNA or gDNA.

In the original workflow: Counts of nucleated cells, estimated from reference gene primer amplification, were obtained. Assay: immunoSEQ multiplex PCR; the TCRdb copy retains only in-frame clones and omits some. V, J and clone size are those of that table, while D and trimming were read from the DNA. Here the sample spans approximately 210,000 clones, roughly 80% being singletons. Trimming removed 2 bases from V and 8 bases from J, with 7 bases in between. This CDR3 region has 11 residues. The V gene's germline CDR1 is SGDLS and CDR2 YYNGEE. The origin of this receptor is a woman aged 70-85 years with active or convalescent COVID-19. This chain connects TRBV9 to TRBJ1-2; D is unclear. Sample: peripheral blood. The CDR3 protein is CASSVPKGYTF. Written as DNA, the CDR3 is TGTGCCAGCAGCGTCCCCAAAGGCTACACCTTC.